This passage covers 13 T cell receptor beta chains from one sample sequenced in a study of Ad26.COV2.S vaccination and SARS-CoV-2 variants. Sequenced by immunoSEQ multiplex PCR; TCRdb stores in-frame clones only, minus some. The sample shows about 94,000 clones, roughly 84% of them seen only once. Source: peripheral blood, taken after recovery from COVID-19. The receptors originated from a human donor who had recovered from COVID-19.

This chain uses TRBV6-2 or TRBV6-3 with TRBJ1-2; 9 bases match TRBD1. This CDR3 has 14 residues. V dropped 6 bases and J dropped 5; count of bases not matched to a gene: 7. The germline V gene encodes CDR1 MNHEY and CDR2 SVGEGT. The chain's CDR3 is CASRPTGTGYGYTF. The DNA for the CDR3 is TGTGCCAGCAGGCCTACCGGGACAGGGTATGGCTACACCTTC.

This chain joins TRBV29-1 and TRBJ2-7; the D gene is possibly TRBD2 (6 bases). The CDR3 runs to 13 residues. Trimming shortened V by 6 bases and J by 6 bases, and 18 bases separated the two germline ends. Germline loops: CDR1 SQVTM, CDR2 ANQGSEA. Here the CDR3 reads CSVERDSGGEQYF. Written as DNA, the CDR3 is TGCAGCGTGGAACGGGACTCGGGTGGCGAGCAGTACTTC.

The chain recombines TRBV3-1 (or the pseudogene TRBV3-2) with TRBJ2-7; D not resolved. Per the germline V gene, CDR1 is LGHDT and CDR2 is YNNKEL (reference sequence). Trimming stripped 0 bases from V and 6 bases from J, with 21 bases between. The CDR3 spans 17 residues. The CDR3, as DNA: TGTGCCAGCAGCCAAGATCGGTCGAAAGGGAAGGTCGGCGAGCAGTACTTC. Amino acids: CASSQDRSKGKVGEQYF.

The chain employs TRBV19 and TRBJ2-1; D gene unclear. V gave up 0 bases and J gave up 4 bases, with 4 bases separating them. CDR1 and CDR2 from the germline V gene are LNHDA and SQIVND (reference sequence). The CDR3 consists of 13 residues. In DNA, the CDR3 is TGTGCCAGTAGTATAGAGTCTTACAATGAGCAGTTCTTC. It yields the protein CASSIESYNEQFF.

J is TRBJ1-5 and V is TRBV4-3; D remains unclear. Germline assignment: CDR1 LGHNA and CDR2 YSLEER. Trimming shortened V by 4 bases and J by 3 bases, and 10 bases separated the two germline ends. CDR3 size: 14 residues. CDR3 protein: CASSLNGVNQPQHF. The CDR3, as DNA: TGCGCCAGCAGCCTTAACGGGGTCAATCAGCCCCAGCATTTT.

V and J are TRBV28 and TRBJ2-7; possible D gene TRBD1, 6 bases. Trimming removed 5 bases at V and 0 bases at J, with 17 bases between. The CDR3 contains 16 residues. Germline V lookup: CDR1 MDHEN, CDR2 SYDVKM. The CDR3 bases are TGTGCCAGCAGTCTCACAGGGACCCAAAGCTCCTACGAGCAGTACTTC. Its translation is CASSLTGTQSSYEQYF.

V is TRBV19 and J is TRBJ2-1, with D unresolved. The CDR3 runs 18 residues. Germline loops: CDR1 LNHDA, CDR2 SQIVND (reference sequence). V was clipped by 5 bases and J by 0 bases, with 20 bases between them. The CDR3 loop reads CASSPGRGSTRSYNEQFF. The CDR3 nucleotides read TGTGCCAGTAGTCCCGGTAGAGGTTCCACCCGCTCCTACAATGAGCAGTTCTTC.

The CDR3 spells CASSDQTGFYEQYF. The CDR3 DNA follows: TGTGCCAGCAGTGATCAGACGGGGTTTTACGAGCAGTACTTC. The gene calls are TRBV6-1 and TRBJ2-7, with a tentative D call TRBD2 (5 bases). V was trimmed by 3 bases and J by 4 bases, leaving 13 bases between them. There are 14 residues in the CDR3. Germline V gives CDR1 MNHNS, CDR2 SASEGT.

CDR3 DNA: TGTGCCAGCAGTGGTCAGGGGCCCGCTGAGCAGTTCTTC. This sequence encodes CASSGQGPAEQFF. The chain is built from TRBV25-1 and TRBJ2-1, with D tentatively TRBD1 (6 bases). The V gene's germline CDR1 is MGHDK and CDR2 SYGVNS. V was cut by 4 bases and J by 9 bases, with 13 bases left in between. This CDR3 comprises 13 residues.

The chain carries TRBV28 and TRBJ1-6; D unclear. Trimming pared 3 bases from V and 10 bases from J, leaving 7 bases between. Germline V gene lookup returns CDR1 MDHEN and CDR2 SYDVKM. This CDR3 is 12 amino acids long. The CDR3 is CASSFFGSPLHF. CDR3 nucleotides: TGTGCCAGCAGTTTCTTTGGGTCACCCCTCCACTTT.

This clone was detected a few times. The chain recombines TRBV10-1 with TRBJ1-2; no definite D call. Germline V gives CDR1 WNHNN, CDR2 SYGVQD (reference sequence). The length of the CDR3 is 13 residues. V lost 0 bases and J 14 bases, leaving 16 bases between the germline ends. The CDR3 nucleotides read TGCGCCAGCAGTGAGTCGACGGTTGCGCGCCCGACCTTC. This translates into CASSESTVARPTF.

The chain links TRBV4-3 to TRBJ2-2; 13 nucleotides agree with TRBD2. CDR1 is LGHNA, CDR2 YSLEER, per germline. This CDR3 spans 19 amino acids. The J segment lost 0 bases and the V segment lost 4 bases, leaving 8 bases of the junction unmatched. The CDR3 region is CASSRRLAGGPSNTGELFF. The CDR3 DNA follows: TGCGCCAGCAGCCGGCGACTAGCGGGAGGTCCCTCGAACACCGGGGAGCTGTTTTTT.

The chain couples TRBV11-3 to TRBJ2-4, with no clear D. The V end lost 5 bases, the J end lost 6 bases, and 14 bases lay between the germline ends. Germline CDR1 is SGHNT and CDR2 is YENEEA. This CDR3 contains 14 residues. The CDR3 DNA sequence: TGTGCCAGCAGCCAACCTAGGCCGCCAAACATTCAGTACTTC. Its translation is CASSQPRPPNIQYF.